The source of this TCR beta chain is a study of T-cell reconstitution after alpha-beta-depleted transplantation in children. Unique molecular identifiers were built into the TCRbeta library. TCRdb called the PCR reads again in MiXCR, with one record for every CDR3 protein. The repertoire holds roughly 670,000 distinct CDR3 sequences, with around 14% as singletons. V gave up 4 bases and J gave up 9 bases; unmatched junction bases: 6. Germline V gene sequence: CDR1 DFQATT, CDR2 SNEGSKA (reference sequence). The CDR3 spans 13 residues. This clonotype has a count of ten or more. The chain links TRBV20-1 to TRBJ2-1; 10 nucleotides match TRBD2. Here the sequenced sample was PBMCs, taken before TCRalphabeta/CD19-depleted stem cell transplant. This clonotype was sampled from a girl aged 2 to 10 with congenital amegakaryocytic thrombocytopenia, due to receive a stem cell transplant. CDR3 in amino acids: CSAITSGISEQFF. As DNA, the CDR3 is TGCAGTGCTATTACTAGCGGGATTTCTGAGCAGTTCTTC.